The present entry profiles one TCR beta chain with its context. Its antigen remains unidentified. A read error may produce the germline difference seen at one junction end. Germline CDR1 SGHRS, CDR2 YFSETQ. The CDR3 length is 16 residues. Together with a sample-barcoded 5' primer, a J-beta primer mix was included in a second PCR lasting about 7 to 12 cycles. TCRdb reanalysed the 5' RACE reads using MiXCR and keeps one entry per CDR3 protein. Among around 870,000 distinct CDR3 sequences listed, roughly 26% were seen once. Extractions gave at least 6 micrograms of total RNA per sample. This specimen comes from a study of blood T cells in healthy people across ages. General observations from the study: It was not known whether donors were CMV positive (a possible confounder of expanded clonotype changes).

The sequence came from an elderly woman in good health. This sequence joins TRBV5-1 and TRBJ2-3, with 10 bases identical to TRBD2. The specimen was blood. The CDR3 region is CAGSPPPSGGTDTQYF. CDR3 nucleotide sequence: TGCGCCGGCAGTCCTCCCCCTAGCGGGGGTACAGATACGCAGTATTTT.